These 21 T cell receptor beta chains were sequenced from one sample in a study of cytomegalovirus exposure and HLA in healthy donors. 60 Vbeta and 13 Jbeta primers were used in PCR. Profiling relied on immunoSEQ multiplex PCR, and the TCRdb table lists in-frame clones only, not all of them. The sample records approximately 160,000 clones, about three quarters being singletons. The sample consisted of PBMCs. These TCRs come from a woman between 45 and 65 years old in good health and CMV-seropositive.

For the CDR3, the DNA is TGTGCCAGCAGCTTAGTGGGGACTAGCAGCGGGACAGATACGCAGTATTTT. As protein: CASSLVGTSSGTDTQYF. The V gene is TRBV7-2, the J gene TRBJ2-3; 9 nucleotides align to TRBD2. This CDR3 comprises 17 residues. V was pared by 1 base and J by 3 bases, with 8 bases of the junction left unmatched. Germline V lookup: CDR1 SGHTA, CDR2 FQGNSA. Full variable domain (remainder filled in from reference TRBV7-2 and TRBJ2-3): GAGVSQSPSNKVTEKGKDVELRCDPISGHTALYWYRQSLGQGLEFLIYFQGNSAPDKSGLPSDRFSAERTGGSVSTLTIQRTQQEDSAVYLCASSLVGTSSGTDTQYFGPGTRLTVL.

This clone was observed a few times. The chain carries TRBV7-8 and TRBJ2-5, with TRBD1 matching over 7 bases. With V trimmed by 4 bases and J by 5 bases, 7 bases remained unmatched. The CDR3 has 14 residues. Per the germline V gene, CDR1 is SGHVS and CDR2 is FQNEAQ. The CDR3 sequence is CASSSGDRGETQYF. The CDR3 DNA reads as TGTGCCAGCAGCTCCGGGGACAGAGGGGAGACCCAGTACTTC.

This chain uses TRBV19 with TRBJ2-7; 8 nucleotides match TRBD1. The V and J ends lost 5 bases and 1 base, in that order; junction bases with no gene match: 7. This CDR3 region has 15 residues. CDR1 is LNHDA, CDR2 SQIVND, per germline (reference sequence). CDR3 DNA: TGTGCCAGTAGTGGGGAGACAGGGGATTCCTACGAGCAGTACTTC. It codes for CASSGETGDSYEQYF. Looking up the rest from reference TRBV19 and TRBJ2-7 gives the full variable domain: DGGITQSPKYLFRKEGQNVTLSCEQNLNHDAMYWYRQDPGQGLRLIYYSQIVNDFQKGDIAEGYSVSREKKESFPLTVTSAQKNPTAFYLCASSGETGDSYEQYFGPGTRLTVT.

The rearrangement uses TRBV23-1 and TRBJ2-7; D possibly corresponds to TRBD1 (6 bases). TRBV23-1 is an open reading frame, and its role is uncertain. Trimming cost V 4 bases and J 4 bases, with 17 bases left between them. The CDR3 length is 15 residues. CDR3 in amino acids: CASSLPPTGTYEQYF. The CDR3 bases are TGCGCCAGCAGTCTACCGCCGACAGGTACGTACGAGCAGTACTTC.

The chain combines TRBV27 with TRBJ2-3, with TRBD2 matching over 9 bases. Germline V gene sequence: CDR1 MNHEY, CDR2 SMNVEV (reference sequence). V lost 3 bases, J lost 6 bases, and 10 bases stayed unmatched. The CDR3 sequence is 16 residues long. The CDR3 DNA sequence: TGTGCCAGCAGTTTCCTGACTAGCGGTGTCAGGGATACGCAGTATTTT. Translated, it gives CASSFLTSGVRDTQYF.

Points on this clone: The junction and the germline gene differ at one end; a read error may be behind it. The rearrangement links TRBV6-1 to TRBJ2-7; perhaps TRBD1 as D (6 bases). The CDR3 contains 14 residues. Germline CDR1 is MNHNS and CDR2 is SASEGT. CDR3 DNA: TGTGTCAGCAGTGAAGCGTACAGGGTCAACGAGCAGTACTTC. It translates to CVSSEAYRVNEQYF.

This clone occurred once. The rearrangement links TRBV5-8 to TRBJ1-1, with 7 bases identical to TRBD1. The CDR3 runs to 15 residues. V lost 4 bases and J lost 1; bases outside the gene matches: 7. Germline values: CDR1 SGHTS, CDR2 YDEGEE. DNA of the CDR3: TGTGCCAGCAGCACTGGGACAGTAAAGAACACTGAAGCTTTCTTT. This encodes CASSTGTVKNTEAFF.

The J gene is TRBJ1-1, the V gene TRBV9, with 8 bases lining up with TRBD1. The ends lost 0 bases at V and 5 bases at J; junction bases unmatched: 6. Per germline, CDR1 SGDLS and CDR2 YYNGEE. The CDR3 consists of 15 residues. CDR3 sequence (DNA): TGTGCCAGCAGCGTAGGGGCAGGGGGCTATACTGAAGCTTTCTTT. Its translation is CASSVGAGGYTEAFF.

The chain uses TRBV30 and TRBJ2-7, with D possibly TRBD1 on 6 matching bases. V lost 3 bases and J 4 bases, leaving 10 bases between the germline ends. The CDR3 totals 12 residues. Germline CDR1 GTSNPN, CDR2 SVGIG (reference sequence). CDR3 in amino acids: CAWRQGKYEQYF. The CDR3 DNA follows: TGTGCCTGGAGGCAGGGGAAGTACGAGCAGTACTTC.

The chain employs TRBV28 and TRBJ1-6; TRBD1 matches 8 bases. Germline assignment: CDR1 MDHEN and CDR2 SYDVKM. The CDR3 has 15 residues. V shed 4 bases and J 4 bases; nucleotides not matched to a gene: 3. CDR3: CASSSDRVYNSPLHF. The DNA for the CDR3 is TGTGCCAGCAGTTCGGACAGGGTATATAATTCACCCCTCCACTTT.

The chain employs TRBV11-3 and TRBJ2-2; D is possibly TRBD1 (6 bases). This CDR3 region has 15 residues. V lost 5 bases and J lost 0, with 10 bases in between. Germline-derived CDR1 and CDR2 are SGHNT and YENEEA. The CDR3 region is CASSVGGTNTGELFF. DNA of the CDR3: TGTGCCAGCAGCGTTGGGGGCACGAACACCGGGGAGCTGTTTTTT.

V and J are TRBV19 and TRBJ1-2; the D gene is possibly TRBD1 (6 bases). The germline V gene has CDR1 LNHDA and CDR2 SQIVND (reference sequence). This CDR3 spans 14 amino acids. Trimming shortened V by 2 bases and J by 8 bases, and 15 bases separated the two germline ends. The CDR3 DNA reads TGTGCCAGTAGTATACCCCAGGGGATGGGCGGCTACACCTTC. Its translation: CASSIPQGMGGYTF.

About this clone itself: This CDR3 is also generated by other DNA sequences in the sample. The V and J genes are TRBV6-1 and TRBJ1-2; 7 nucleotides line up with TRBD1. CDR3 length: 16 residues. The J segment lost 0 bases and the V segment lost 3 bases, leaving 7 bases of the junction unmatched. Germline V gives CDR1 MNHNS, CDR2 SASEGT. The CDR3 here is CASSEGIGTANYGYTF. The CDR3 DNA is TGTGCCAGCAGTGAGGGCATCGGGACAGCTAACTATGGCTACACCTTC.

The CDR3 sequence is CASSKGGQGARTEAFF. Written as DNA, the CDR3 is TGTGCCAGCAGCAAGGGGGGACAGGGGGCGCGTACTGAAGCTTTCTTT. The J gene is TRBJ1-1, the V gene TRBV7-9; 12 bases match TRBD1. This CDR3 has 16 residues. Germline V gene sequence: CDR1 SEHNR, CDR2 FQNEAQ (reference sequence). After removal of 5 bases from V and 5 bases from J, the junction contained 9 bases not matched to a gene. The variable domain in full, completed from reference TRBV7-9 and TRBJ1-1, reads DTGVSQNPRHKITKRGQNVTFRCDPISEHNRLYWYRQTLGQGPEFLTYFQNEAQLEKSRLLSDRFSAERPKGSFSTLEIQRTEQGDSAMYLCASSKGGQGARTEAFFGQGTRLTVV.

V gene TRBV5-4 combines with J gene TRBJ2-5, with 8 bases lining up with TRBD1. The J call may be incorrect, as the DNA end agrees better with TRBJ2-7. The CDR3 sequence is 16 residues long. Germline CDR1 SGHNT, CDR2 YYREEE (reference sequence). The CDR3 region is CASSLAQGAGRFEQYF. DNA of the CDR3: TGTGCCAGCAGCTTGGCGCAGGGGGCAGGGAGGTTCGAGCAGTACTTC.

The chain is built from TRBV5-5 and TRBJ1-2, with 7 bases matching TRBD1. Germline loops: CDR1 SGHKS, CDR2 YYEKEE (reference sequence). Unmatched junction bases numbered 8, after V lost 0 bases and J lost 3 bases. The length of the CDR3 is 16 residues. CDR3 protein: CASSLDRGRGYYGYTF. The CDR3 DNA sequence: TGTGCCAGCAGCTTGGACAGGGGCAGGGGTTACTATGGCTACACCTTC.

This clone showed up just a few times. This chain connects TRBV2 to TRBJ2-2; TRBD1 agrees at 9 bases. The germline V gene has CDR1 SNHLY and CDR2 FYNNEI. There are 15 residues in the CDR3. J was trimmed by 1 base and V by 5 bases; bases with no gene match: 2. CDR3 residues: CASSKGQGNTGELFF. CDR3 coding DNA: TGTGCCAGCAGTAAGGGACAGGGGAACACCGGGGAGCTGTTTTTT.

The V call is TRBV5-4, the J call TRBJ1-3; D gene ambiguous. The ends were cut back, 4 bases at V and 1 base at J, with 9 bases in the middle. CDR1 is SGHNT and CDR2 is YYREEE in the germline V gene (reference sequence). There are 14 residues in the CDR3. The CDR3 nucleotides read TGTGCCAGCAGCGGACTAGATTCTGGAAACACCATATATTTT. The encoded protein is CASSGLDSGNTIYF.

This clone was recorded once. The rearrangement links TRBV5-5 to TRBJ2-3, with TRBD2 matching over 7 bases. CDR1 is SGHKS and CDR2 is YYEKEE in the germline V gene (reference sequence). After removal of 1 base from V and 5 bases from J, the junction contained 10 bases not matched to a gene. This CDR3 is 16 amino acids long. CDR3 in DNA: TGTGCCAGCAGCTTGTCGTGGCGGGAGTTAATAGATACGCAGTATTTT. It encodes CASSLSWRELIDTQYF.

The gene calls are TRBV5-8 and TRBJ1-2; 7 bases match TRBD1. The CDR3 is 17 amino acids. Germline loops: CDR1 SGHTS, CDR2 YDEGEE. The trim removed 0 bases at V and 4 bases at J, leaving 12 bases unmatched. CDR3 DNA: TGTGCCAGCAGCTTGGGGACCTCGACAGGGTCTGCCTATGGCTACACCTTC. Its protein is CASSLGTSTGSAYGYTF.

The chain recombines TRBV6-1 with TRBJ2-7, with D possibly TRBD2 on 6 matching bases. The CDR3 consists of 15 residues. Looked up from germline, CDR1 is MNHNS and CDR2 is SASEGT. Trimming took off 6 bases at V and 1 base at J, with 16 bases between the two ends. CDR3 sequence (DNA): TGTGCCAGCAGCCCAAAGACTAGTGGGTCCTACGAGCAGTACTTC. Encoded protein: CASSPKTSGSYEQYF.